The present T cell receptor beta chain was sequenced within a study of blood T cell repertoires in COVID-19. Original methodology: It was from reference gene primer amplification that nucleated cell counts were estimated. Produced via immunoSEQ multiplex PCR; TCRdb's table is partial and in-frame only. The V and J calls and clone size come from that table; D and trimming were worked out from the DNA. The sample holds 50,000 to 85,000 clones, around four fifths seen once. This TCR came from a human donor in a cohort sampled during active COVID-19. The specimen sequenced was peripheral blood.

The CDR3 DNA follows: TGCAGTGCTAGTATAGGAGCAGAGACCCAGTACTTC. This codes for CSASIGAETQYF. The rearrangement joins TRBV20-1 to TRBJ2-5; D gene ambiguous. Trimming took 3 bases from V and 4 from J, leaving 9 bases between them. Germline loops: CDR1 DFQATT, CDR2 SNEGSKA (reference sequence). This CDR3 comprises 12 residues.